This entry lists 6 T cell receptor beta chains sequenced from one sample in a study of T cell responses to AZD1222 COVID-19 vaccine. Method: immunoSEQ multiplex PCR; TCRdb's copy keeps in-frame clones and lacks some. Among about 19,000 clones listed, 81% were seen once. Sample: peripheral blood, taken 28 days after the second AZD1222 dose. These receptor sequences come from an adult who received the AZD1222 COVID-19 vaccine.

The genes are TRBV18 and TRBJ1-5; possibly TRBD1 for D (5 bases). CDR3 length equals 16 residues. Trimming pared 2 bases from V and 4 bases from J, leaving 15 bases between. CDR1 is KGHSH, CDR2 LQKENI, per germline. For the CDR3, the DNA is TGTGCCAGCTCACCAGCCTCGGGACGGACTAATCAGCCCCAGCATTTT. It translates to CASSPASGRTNQPQHF.

The V gene is TRBV4-1, the J gene TRBJ1-2; 10 bases match TRBD1. CDR3 size: 15 residues. The J segment lost 3 bases and the V segment lost 0 bases, leaving 1 base of the junction unmatched. Germline V lookup: CDR1 MGHRA, CDR2 YSYEKL. CDR3: CASSQDGTGDYGYTF. CDR3 in DNA: TGCGCCAGCAGCCAAGATGGGACAGGGGACTATGGCTACACCTTC.

In this sample, this clone turned up a few times. The rearrangement links TRBV6-5 to TRBJ1-2; tentative D call: TRBD1 (5 bases). CDR3 length: 14 residues. V lost 5 bases to trimming and J lost 4 bases, with 14 bases between them. In germline, CDR1 is MNHEY, CDR2 SVGAGI. The CDR3 region has the DNA TGTGCCAGCAGTCTCTTGGTGGGGCGCTATGGCTACACCTTC. It encodes CASSLLVGRYGYTF.

CDR3 DNA: TGCGCCAGCAGCTTGGCCGGGGCCACACCGCAGCCCCAGCATTTT. This encodes CASSLAGATPQPQHF. The chain carries TRBV5-1 and TRBJ1-5; possible D gene TRBD1, 5 bases. Trimming pared 0 bases from V and 7 bases from J, leaving 14 bases between. Germline assignment: CDR1 SGHRS and CDR2 YFSETQ. The CDR3 totals 15 residues.

This clone appeared a single time. This chain uses TRBV27 with TRBJ2-1; TRBD1 aligns across 10 bases. Germline V lookup: CDR1 MNHEY, CDR2 SMNVEV (reference sequence). This CDR3 contains 18 residues. The ends lost 5 bases at V and 5 bases at J; junction bases unmatched: 15. The DNA of the CDR3 is TGTGCCAGCAGTCCTATGTGGGGGGGGACAGGGGTCCACAATGAGCAGTTCTTC. It translates to CASSPMWGGTGVHNEQFF.

The V call is TRBV19, the J call TRBJ1-5; weak D call: TRBD1 (5 bases). CDR1 and CDR2 (germline): LNHDA, SQIVND (reference sequence). The CDR3 spans 15 residues. The V gene lost 3 bases and the J gene lost 0 bases, with 9 bases spanning the gap. CDR3 protein: CASSIWGYSNQPQHF. The CDR3 DNA sequence: TGTGCCAGTAGTATTTGGGGCTATAGCAATCAGCCCCAGCATTTT.